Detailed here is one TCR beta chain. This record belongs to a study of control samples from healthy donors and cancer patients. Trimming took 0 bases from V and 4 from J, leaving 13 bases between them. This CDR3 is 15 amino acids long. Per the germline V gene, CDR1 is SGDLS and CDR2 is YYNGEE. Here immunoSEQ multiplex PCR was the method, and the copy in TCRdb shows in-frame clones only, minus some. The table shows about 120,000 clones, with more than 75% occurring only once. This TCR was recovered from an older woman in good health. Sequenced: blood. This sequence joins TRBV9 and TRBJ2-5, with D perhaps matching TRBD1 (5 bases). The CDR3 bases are TGTGCCAGCAGCGTAGCTCAAGGACAAGGAGAGACCCAGTACTTC. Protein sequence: CASSVAQGQGETQYF.